Here is one T cell receptor (beta chain) with its context. V lost 7 bases, J lost 2 bases, and 18 bases lay in between. The CDR3 contains 14 residues. Per the germline V gene, CDR1 is SQVTM and CDR2 is ANQGSEA. The data were produced by immunoSEQ multiplex PCR, yet TCRdb's version contains in-frame clones alone and is incomplete. The sample gives fewer than 60,000 clones, 84% of which show up once; about 10% is in the top ten. The data belong to a study of blood T cell repertoires in COVID-19. Study-wide context: Both acute and convalescent COVID-19 samples were obtained from the United States, Italy and Spain. T cells, B-cell-depleted T cells, or PBMCs provided the cDNA or gDNA that served as material.

This chain uses TRBV29-1 with TRBJ2-7; D possibly corresponds to TRBD1 (7 bases). Material for sequencing was peripheral blood. The sequence was collected from a man aged 55-75 years with acute or convalescent COVID-19. The CDR3 here is CSAGGQDRPYEQYF. DNA for the CDR3: TGCAGCGCCGGGGGCCAGGACAGGCCCTACGAGCAGTACTTC.